Sequencing of this T cell receptor beta chain was carried out in a study of metastatic and nonmetastatic thyroid tumors. Study overall: Repertoires of blood and of tissue (tumor or nodule) from malignant and benign thyroid patients were compared.

Germline CDR1 and CDR2: MGHRA and YSYEKL. CDR3 size: 14 residues. V was trimmed by 5 bases and J by 9 bases, leaving 17 bases between them. Original processing methods: Building a distant-metastasis classifier for papillary thyroid cancer drew on CDR3 differences across clinicopathological groups. TCRdb re-called clones via MiXCR from the PCR reads. What appears here as the V and J calls and clone size reflects TCRdb's work, not the paper's. The sample includes 14,000 or so clones, roughly a third of them seen just once. General study findings and limits: The reported finding was significantly higher TCR beta diversity in malignant thyroid tumors relative to benign nodules, in blood and tumor.

No treatment had been given to any patient before thyroid surgery. Worth noting for this clone: Its specificity is unknown.

The sequence was obtained from a male donor with papillary thyroid cancer or a benign thyroid nodule (not recorded which). Some clones in this sample may be carry-over from other donors' samples. The V call is TRBV4-1, the J call TRBJ2-1; D call uncertain. The sample taken for sequencing was tumor tissue. The CDR3 region has the DNA TGCGCCAGCAGCTTGAGTCTATCGGGTACTGAGCAGTTCTTC. Residues: CASSLSLSGTEQFF.